The 7 T cell receptor beta chains below all came from one sample that was sequenced in a study of human T cells and chemical hapten exposure. Time point of the sample: pre-sensitization, week 0. This sample's treatment: therapeutic diphenylcyclopropenone sensitization with weekly scalp DPC. TCRdb re-analysed the RACE reads in MiXCR, keeping a single row per CDR3 protein. The sample lists roughly 100,000 distinct CDR3 sequences, around 12% seen once, with around 1.6% in the top ten. The input for sequencing was whole blood, taken in connection with sensitization to the hapten diphenylcyclopropenone (DPC). Receptor source: a woman between 45 and 65 years old with alopecia areata. Some clones in this sample may be carry-over from other donors' samples.

This clonotype was seen ten or more times. J is TRBJ2-7 and V is TRBV6-5, with D perhaps matching TRBD1 (5 bases). The V end lost 5 bases, the J end lost 2 bases, and 13 bases lay between the germline ends. The germline CDR1 and CDR2 sequences are MNHEY and SVGAGI. The CDR3 consists of 14 residues. The CDR3 loop is CASSRDQGPYEQYF. The DNA of the CDR3 is TGTGCCAGCAGTCGAGACCAGGGCCCCTACGAGCAGTACTTC.

This clonotype was seen many times. The rearrangement links TRBV19 to TRBJ2-7; TRBD1 matches at 7 bases. The CDR3 totals 15 residues. Germline V gives CDR1 LNHDA, CDR2 SQIVND (reference sequence). V lost 6 bases, J lost 4 bases, and 12 bases stayed unmatched. The CDR3 nucleotides are TGTGCCAGTAGCACCCCAGGGGGTGGTCTATACGAGCAGTACTTC. Its translation is CASSTPGGGLYEQYF.

This clonotype was counted a few times. The chain employs TRBV28 and TRBJ1-6; 10 bases map to TRBD1. The J segment lost 3 bases and the V segment lost 8 bases, leaving 7 bases of the junction unmatched. Germline V gene data show CDR1 as MDHEN and CDR2 as SYDVKM. There are 16 residues in the CDR3. CDR3 in DNA: TGTGCCAGCGCGGCGGGGACAGGGGTCTATAATTCACCCCTCCACTTT. Translating it yields CASAAGTGVYNSPLHF.

This clonotype was seen ten or more times. V and J are TRBV28 and TRBJ2-3, with TRBD2 matching 7 bases. V dropped 8 bases and J dropped 0; count of bases not matched to a gene: 11. The CDR3 is 16 residues long. The V gene's germline CDR1 is MDHEN and CDR2 SYDVKM. The DNA for the CDR3 is TGTGCCAGCGGAAAGGGGATAGCGGGTAGCACAGATACGCAGTATTTT. Its protein product is CASGKGIAGSTDTQYF.

This clonotype has more than one count but fewer than ten. This sequence joins TRBV11-2 and TRBJ1-2; D possibly corresponds to TRBD1 (6 bases). This CDR3 contains 14 residues. V gave up 1 base and J gave up 4 bases, with 10 bases separating them. Looked up from germline, CDR1 is SGHAT and CDR2 is FQNNGV. CDR3 nucleotides: TGTGCCAGCAGCTTAGCGGGCAGGGGCTATGGCTACACCTTC. Protein sequence: CASSLAGRGYGYTF.

This clonotype was recorded a few times. The chain links TRBV10-3 to TRBJ1-2; D is possibly TRBD1 (5 bases). In germline, CDR1 is ENHRY, CDR2 SYGVKD. V shed 2 bases and J shed 5 bases, with 9 bases lying between them. This CDR3 has 13 amino acids. The CDR3 region has the DNA TGTGCCATCAGTGAGGACAGAGAGTATGGCTACACCTTC. Protein product: CAISEDREYGYTF.

The chain links TRBV19 to TRBJ1-5; the D gene is possibly TRBD1 (6 bases). V was clipped by 9 bases and J by 4 bases, with 16 bases between them. The CDR3 loop spans 14 amino acids. Germline V gives CDR1 LNHDA, CDR2 SQIVND (reference sequence). In DNA form, the CDR3 reads TGTGCCAGCCGGGACACAAGTAAAAATCAGCCCCAGCATTTT. This encodes CASRDTSKNQPQHF.